This record looks at one T cell receptor beta chain sequence and its context. Antigen unknown. Samples were taken several times over chemoradiotherapy. V lost 5 bases to trimming and J lost 9 bases, with 17 bases between them. This CDR3 has 15 residues. Germline V gene sequence: CDR1 SEHNR, CDR2 FQNEAQ (reference sequence). These data belong to a study of chemoradiotherapy in HPV16-positive cancers. On the study more broadly: Two HPV16-positive patients' cells yielded candidate HPV-specific clones and common motifs.

Notes on the study in general: In HPV16-positive patients, HPV-responsive T-cell expansion tracked better recurrence-free survival. Candidate HPV-specific clones and E7-related TCR motifs grew in tumor during treatment.

Assay used: immunoSEQ multiplex PCR; TCRdb lists only in-frame clones, some missing. In the table there are some 4,000 clones, roughly 94% of which are singletons. The biological material was taken from a patient who underwent chemoradiotherapy. This chain joins TRBV7-9 and TRBJ1-6; D may be TRBD1 (5 bases). This receptor was identified in a human donor with HPV-associated anogenital cancer. CDR3 in amino acids: CASSPEGSRFSPLHF. Here the CDR3 DNA reads TGTGCCAGCAGCCCAGAGGGGAGTAGGTTTTCACCCCTCCACTTT.